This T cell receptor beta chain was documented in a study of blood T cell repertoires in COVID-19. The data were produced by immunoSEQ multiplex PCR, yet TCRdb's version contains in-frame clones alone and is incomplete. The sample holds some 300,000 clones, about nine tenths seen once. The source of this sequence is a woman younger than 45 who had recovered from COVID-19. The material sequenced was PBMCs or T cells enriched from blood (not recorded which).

CDR3 region: CASSPGGYSNQPQHF. The DNA of the CDR3 is TGTGCCAGCAGCCCCGGGGGTTATAGCAATCAGCCCCAGCATTTT. The V call is TRBV3-1 (or the pseudogene TRBV3-2), the J call TRBJ1-5; tentatively, D is TRBD1 (5 bases). Trimming removed 4 bases from V and 0 bases from J, with 10 bases in between. The CDR3 spans 15 residues. Germline V gene sequence: CDR1 LGHDT, CDR2 YNNKEL (reference sequence).